This T cell receptor (beta chain) comes out of a study of follicular helper T cells after annual influenza vaccination. Study overall: For some subjects, blood spans the 2013-2014, 2014-2015 and 2015-2016 annual vaccinations.

Produced via immunoSEQ multiplex PCR; TCRdb's table is partial and in-frame only. In the table there are about 9,900 clones, 84% of which are singletons. Worth noting for this clone: Its antigen is still unknown.

Germline CDR1 reads SGHNT; CDR2 reads YYREEE (reference sequence). Trimming took off 4 bases at V and 1 base at J, with 11 bases between the two ends. This CDR3 comprises 14 residues. Study results and limitations: ICOS-CD38- cTfh most often held earlier Day 7 ICOS+CD38+ clones.

Indicated time point: 2013-2014 season, 7 days after vaccination. The V gene is TRBV5-4, the J gene TRBJ1-2; D is perhaps TRBD1 (6 bases). The sample in question was CXCR5- memory CD4+ T cells sorted from blood, obtained 7 days after influenza vaccination. The origin of this receptor is an adult who received the influenza vaccine. The CDR3 DNA reads as TGTGCCAGCAGCCCGGACAGCTATAACTATGGCTACACCTTC. This translates into CASSPDSYNYGYTF.